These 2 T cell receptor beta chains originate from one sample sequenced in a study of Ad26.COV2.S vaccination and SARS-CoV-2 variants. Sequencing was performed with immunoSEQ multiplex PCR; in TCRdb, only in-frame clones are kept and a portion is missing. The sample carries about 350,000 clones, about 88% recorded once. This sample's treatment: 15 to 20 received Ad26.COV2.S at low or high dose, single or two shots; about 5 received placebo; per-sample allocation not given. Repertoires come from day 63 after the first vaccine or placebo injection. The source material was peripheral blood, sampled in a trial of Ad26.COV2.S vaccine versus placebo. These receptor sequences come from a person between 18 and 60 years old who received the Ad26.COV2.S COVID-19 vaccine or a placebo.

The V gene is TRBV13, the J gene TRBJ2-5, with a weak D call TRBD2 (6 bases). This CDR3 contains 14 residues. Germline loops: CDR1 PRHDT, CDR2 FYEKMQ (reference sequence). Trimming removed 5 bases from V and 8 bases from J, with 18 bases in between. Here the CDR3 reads CASSPLRDDETQYF. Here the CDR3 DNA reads TGTGCCAGCAGCCCACTGCGGGATGATGAAACCCAGTACTTC.

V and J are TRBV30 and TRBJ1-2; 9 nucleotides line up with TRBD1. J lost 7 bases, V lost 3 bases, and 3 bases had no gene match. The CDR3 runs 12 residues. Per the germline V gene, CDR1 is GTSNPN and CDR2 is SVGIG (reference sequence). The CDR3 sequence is CAWRQGAGGYTF. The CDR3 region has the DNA TGTGCCTGGAGACAGGGGGCAGGTGGCTACACCTTC.